This T cell receptor beta chain emerged from a study of T cells after yellow fever vaccination. Looking at the study overall: Each low-cell-number fraction was prepared by means of SMART-Seq v4 Ultra Low Input.

TCRdb recomputed calls from the 5' RACE reads with MiXCR, one row per CDR3 protein. The table includes 200,000 to 300,000 distinct CDR3 sequences, roughly 13% detected once. This clonotype was picked up a small number of times. Its antigen is undetermined. Study-wide findings and caveats: Contaminants from the bulk population, in the form of abundant clonotypes, could be found in FACS-sorted repertoires.

The sample consisted of CD4+ T cells sorted from PBMCs, taken 45 days after the yellow fever booster vaccination. The clonotype was recovered from a man younger than 45 who received the YFV17D yellow fever vaccine.

The CDR3 loop is CASSHATGTSGHQLHYEQYF. The CDR3 DNA reads as TGCGCCAGCAGCCACGCGACCGGGACTAGCGGACACCAACTCCACTACGAGCAGTACTTC. The chain has TRBV4-3 and TRBJ2-7; 11 nucleotides align to TRBD2. The length of the CDR3 is 20 residues. V gave up 3 bases and J gave up 3 bases; unmatched junction bases: 19. The germline gives CDR1 LGHNA, CDR2 YSLEER.